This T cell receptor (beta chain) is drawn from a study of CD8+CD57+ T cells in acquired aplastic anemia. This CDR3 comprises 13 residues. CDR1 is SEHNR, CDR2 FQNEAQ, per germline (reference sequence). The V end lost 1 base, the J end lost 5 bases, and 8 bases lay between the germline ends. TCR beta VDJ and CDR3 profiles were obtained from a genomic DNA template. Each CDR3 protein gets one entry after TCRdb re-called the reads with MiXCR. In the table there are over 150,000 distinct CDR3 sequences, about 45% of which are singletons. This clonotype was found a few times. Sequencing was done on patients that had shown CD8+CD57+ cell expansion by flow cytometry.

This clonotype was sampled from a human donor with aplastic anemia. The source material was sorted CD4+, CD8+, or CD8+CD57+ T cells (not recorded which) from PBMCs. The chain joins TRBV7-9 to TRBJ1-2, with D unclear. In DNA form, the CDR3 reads TGTGCCAGCAGCTTAGGTCCAGTATATGGCTACACCTTC. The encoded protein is CASSLGPVYGYTF.